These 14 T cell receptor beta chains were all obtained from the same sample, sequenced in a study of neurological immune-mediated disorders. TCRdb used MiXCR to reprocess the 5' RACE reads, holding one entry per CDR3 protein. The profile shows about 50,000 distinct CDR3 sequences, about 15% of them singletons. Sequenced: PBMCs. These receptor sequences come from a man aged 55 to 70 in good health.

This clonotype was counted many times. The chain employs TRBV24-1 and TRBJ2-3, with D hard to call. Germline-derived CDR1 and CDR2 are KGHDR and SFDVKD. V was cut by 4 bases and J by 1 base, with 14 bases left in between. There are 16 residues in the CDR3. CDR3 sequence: CATSERPGEGTDTQYF. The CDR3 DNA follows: TGTGCCACCAGTGAAAGGCCCGGTGAGGGCACAGATACGCAGTATTTT.

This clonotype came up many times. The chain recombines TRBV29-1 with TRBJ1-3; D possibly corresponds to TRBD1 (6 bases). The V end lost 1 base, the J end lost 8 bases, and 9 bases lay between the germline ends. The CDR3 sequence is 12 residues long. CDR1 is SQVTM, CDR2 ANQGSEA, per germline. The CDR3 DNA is TGCAGCGTTGAAGGAGGGGGGGACACCATATATTTT. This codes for CSVEGGGDTIYF.

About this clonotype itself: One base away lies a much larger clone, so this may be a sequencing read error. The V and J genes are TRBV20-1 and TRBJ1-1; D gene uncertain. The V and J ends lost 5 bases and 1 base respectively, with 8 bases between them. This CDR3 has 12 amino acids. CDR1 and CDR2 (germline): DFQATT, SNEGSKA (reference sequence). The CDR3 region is CSACPANTEAFF. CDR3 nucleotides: TGCAGTGCTTGTCCCGCGAACACTGAAGCTTTCTTT.

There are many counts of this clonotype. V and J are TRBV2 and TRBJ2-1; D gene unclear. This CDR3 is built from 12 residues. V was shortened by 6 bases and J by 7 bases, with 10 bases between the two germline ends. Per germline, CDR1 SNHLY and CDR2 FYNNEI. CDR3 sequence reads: CASRVLGNEQFF. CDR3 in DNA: TGTGCCAGCAGAGTTTTGGGGAATGAGCAGTTCTTC.

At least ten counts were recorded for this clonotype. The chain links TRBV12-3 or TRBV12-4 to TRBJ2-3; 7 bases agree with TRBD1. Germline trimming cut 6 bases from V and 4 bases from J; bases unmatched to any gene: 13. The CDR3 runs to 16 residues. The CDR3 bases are TGTGCCAGCAGCCGGACAGGCCCGGGTGGCGCAGATACGCAGTATTTT. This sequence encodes CASSRTGPGGADTQYF.

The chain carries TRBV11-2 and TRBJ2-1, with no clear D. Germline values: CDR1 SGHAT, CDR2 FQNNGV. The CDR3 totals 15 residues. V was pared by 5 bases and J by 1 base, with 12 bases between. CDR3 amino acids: CASSEEDTSYNEQFF. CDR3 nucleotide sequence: TGTGCCAGCAGCGAAGAAGATACTTCCTACAATGAGCAGTTCTTC.

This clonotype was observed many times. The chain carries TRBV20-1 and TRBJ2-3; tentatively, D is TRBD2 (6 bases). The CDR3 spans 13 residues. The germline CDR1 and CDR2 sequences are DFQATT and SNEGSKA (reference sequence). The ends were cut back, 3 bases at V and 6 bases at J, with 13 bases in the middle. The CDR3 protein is CSARRGGSDTQYF. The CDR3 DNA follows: TGCAGTGCTAGGCGGGGAGGTTCGGATACGCAGTATTTT.

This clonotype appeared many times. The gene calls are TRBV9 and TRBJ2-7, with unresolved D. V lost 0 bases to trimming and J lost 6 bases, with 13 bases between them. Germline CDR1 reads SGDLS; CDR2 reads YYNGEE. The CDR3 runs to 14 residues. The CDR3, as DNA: TGTGCCAGCAGCGTAGGGCACCCTCCTTCCGAGCAGTACTTC. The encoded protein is CASSVGHPPSEQYF.

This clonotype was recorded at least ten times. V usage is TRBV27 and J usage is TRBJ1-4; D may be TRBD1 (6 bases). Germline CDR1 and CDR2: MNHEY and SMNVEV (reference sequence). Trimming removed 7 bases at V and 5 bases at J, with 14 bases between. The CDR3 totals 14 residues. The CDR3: CASTRGGGNEKLFF. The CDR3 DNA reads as TGTGCCAGCACCCGCGGCGGGGGCAATGAAAAACTGTTTTTT. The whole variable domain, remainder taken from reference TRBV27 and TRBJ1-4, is EAQVTQNPRYLITVTGKKLTVTCSQNMNHEYMSWYRQDPGLGLRQIYYSMNVEVTDKGDVPEGYKVSRKEKRNFPLILESPSPNQTSLYFCASTRGGGNEKLFFGSGTQLSVL.

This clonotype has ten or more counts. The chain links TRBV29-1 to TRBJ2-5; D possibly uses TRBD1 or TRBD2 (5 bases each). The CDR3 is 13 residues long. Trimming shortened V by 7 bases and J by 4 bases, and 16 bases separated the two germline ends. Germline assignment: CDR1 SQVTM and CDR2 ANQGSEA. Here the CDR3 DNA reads TGCAGCGGGGACCTAGGGTTCGGAGAGACCCAGTACTTC. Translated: CSGDLGFGETQYF.

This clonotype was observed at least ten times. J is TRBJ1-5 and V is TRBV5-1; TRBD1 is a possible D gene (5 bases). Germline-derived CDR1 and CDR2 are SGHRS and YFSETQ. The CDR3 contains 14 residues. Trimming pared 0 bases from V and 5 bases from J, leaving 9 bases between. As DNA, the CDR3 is TGCGCCAGCAGCTTGGAAGGACACGATCAGCCCCAGCATTTT. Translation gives CASSLEGHDQPQHF.

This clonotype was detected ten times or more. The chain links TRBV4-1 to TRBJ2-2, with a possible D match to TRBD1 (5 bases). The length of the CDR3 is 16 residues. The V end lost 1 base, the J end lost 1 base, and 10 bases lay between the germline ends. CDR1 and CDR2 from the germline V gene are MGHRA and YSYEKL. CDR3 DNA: TGCGCCAGCAGCCAAGGGCGGCAGGGGAACACCGGGGAGCTGTTTTTT. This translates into CASSQGRQGNTGELFF.

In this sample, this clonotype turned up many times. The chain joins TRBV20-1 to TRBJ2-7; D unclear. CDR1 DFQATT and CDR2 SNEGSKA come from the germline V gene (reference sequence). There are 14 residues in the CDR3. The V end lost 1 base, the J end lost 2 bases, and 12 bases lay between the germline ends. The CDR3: CSARVGWRTYEQYF. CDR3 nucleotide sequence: TGCAGTGCTAGAGTAGGTTGGCGGACCTACGAGCAGTACTTC.

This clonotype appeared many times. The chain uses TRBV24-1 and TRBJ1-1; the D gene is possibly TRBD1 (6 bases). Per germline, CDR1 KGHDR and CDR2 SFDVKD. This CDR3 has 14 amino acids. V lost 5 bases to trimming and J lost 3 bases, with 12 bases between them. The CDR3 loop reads CATSGTGPHTEAFF. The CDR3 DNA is TGTGCCACCAGTGGCACAGGGCCGCACACTGAAGCTTTCTTT.